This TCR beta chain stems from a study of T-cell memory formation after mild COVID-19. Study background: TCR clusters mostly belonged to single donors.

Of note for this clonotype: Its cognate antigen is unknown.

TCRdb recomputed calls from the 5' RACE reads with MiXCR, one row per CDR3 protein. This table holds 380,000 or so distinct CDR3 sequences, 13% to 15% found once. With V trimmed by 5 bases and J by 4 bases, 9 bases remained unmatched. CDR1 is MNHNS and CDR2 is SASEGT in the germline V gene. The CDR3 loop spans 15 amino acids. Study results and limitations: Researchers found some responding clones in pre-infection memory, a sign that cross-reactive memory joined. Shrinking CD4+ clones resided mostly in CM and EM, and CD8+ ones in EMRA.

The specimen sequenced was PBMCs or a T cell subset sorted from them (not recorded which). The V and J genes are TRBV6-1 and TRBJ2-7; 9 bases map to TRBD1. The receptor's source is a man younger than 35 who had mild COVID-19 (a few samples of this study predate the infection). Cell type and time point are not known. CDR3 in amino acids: CASSLGTGYFYEQYF. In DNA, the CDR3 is TGTGCCAGCAGTTTAGGGACAGGGTACTTTTACGAGCAGTACTTC.